The text below deals with one TCR beta chain. Its antigen is unidentified. The use of a sample-barcoded 5' primer and a J-beta primer mix characterized a second PCR of about 6 to 12 cycles. TCRdb independently ran MiXCR on the 5' RACE reads; one entry per CDR3 protein. This sample has around 1.7 million distinct CDR3 sequences, with 28% found just once. This record comes from a study of blood T cells in healthy people across ages. Whole-study results and caveats: CMV infection status of these donors was not known. Relative to aged donors, long-lived donors carried more naive CD4+ cells and displayed higher diversity.

The study recruited healthy Caucasian donors from Russia who were aged about 6 to 90. The sequenced sample consisted of blood. This sequence originates from a woman in her 30s in good health.

In nucleotides, the CDR3 is TGTGCCAGCAGTTTCCAGGGACTTGGTCAGCCCCAGCATTTT. Its translation: CASSFQGLGQPQHF. The chain couples TRBV12-3 or TRBV12-4 to TRBJ1-5; the D gene is possibly TRBD1 (5 bases). V was trimmed by 3 bases and J by 6 bases, leaving 12 bases between them. This CDR3 is 14 amino acids long.